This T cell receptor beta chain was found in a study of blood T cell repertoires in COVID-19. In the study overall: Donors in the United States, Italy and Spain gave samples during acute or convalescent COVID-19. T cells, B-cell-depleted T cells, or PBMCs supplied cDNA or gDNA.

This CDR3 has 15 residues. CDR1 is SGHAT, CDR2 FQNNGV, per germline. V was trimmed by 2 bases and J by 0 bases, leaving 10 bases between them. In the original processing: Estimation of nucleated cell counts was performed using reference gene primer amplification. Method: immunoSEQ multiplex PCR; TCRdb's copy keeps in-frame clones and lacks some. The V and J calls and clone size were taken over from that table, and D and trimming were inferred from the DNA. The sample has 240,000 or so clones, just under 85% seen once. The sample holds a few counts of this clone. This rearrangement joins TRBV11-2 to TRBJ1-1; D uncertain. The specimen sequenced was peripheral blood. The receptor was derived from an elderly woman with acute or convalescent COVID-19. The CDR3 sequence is CASSLYERVNTEAFF. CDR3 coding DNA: TGTGCCAGCAGCTTATACGAGAGAGTGAACACTGAAGCTTTCTTT.